This T cell receptor (beta chain) is from a study of regulatory T cells in long-lasting Graves disease. This clonotype was observed a handful of times. Since a much larger clone is just one base distant, this may be a read error. Trimming took 0 bases from V and 5 from J; bases not matched to a gene: 12. Germline CDR1 and CDR2: MNHEY and SVGEGT. There are 17 residues in the CDR3. Sequencing libraries for TCR beta were prepared with iRepertoire HTBI primers and Arm-PCR of CDR3 regions. Each CDR3 protein gets one entry after TCRdb re-called the multiplex PCR reads with MiXCR. The profile shows about 430,000 distinct CDR3 sequences, 20% to 25% of them singletons. This sample's time point: persistent/refractory GD, antithyroid drugs over 5 years with positive TRAb. RNA extracted from PBMCs served as the sequencing template.

V and J are TRBV6-2 or TRBV6-3 and TRBJ2-7, with 8 bases aligning to TRBD2. Here the sequenced sample was peripheral blood mononuclear cells (PBMCs), taken when the disease was refractory, from a patient treated with antithyroid drugs. This receptor was identified in a female donor with Graves disease. The CDR3 spells CASSYSTTSGISHEQYF. As DNA, the CDR3 is TGTGCCAGCAGTTACTCGACCACTAGCGGCATAAGCCACGAGCAGTACTTC.